These 19 T cell receptor beta chains were all obtained from the same sample, sequenced in a study of Ad26.COV2.S vaccination and SARS-CoV-2 variants. TCRdb's table, derived via immunoSEQ multiplex PCR, lists solely in-frame clones and lacks some. This table has approximately 480,000 clones, 87% appearing once. Documented treatment: roughly 19 received Ad26.COV2.S at low or high dose, single or two shots; several received placebo; per-sample allocation not given. Sampling was performed 63 days after the first vaccine or placebo injection. The specimen comprised peripheral blood, sampled in a trial of Ad26.COV2.S vaccine versus placebo. The receptor set was obtained from a person between 18 and 65 years old who received the Ad26.COV2.S COVID-19 vaccine or a placebo.

This clone was seen only a few times. The chain has TRBV7-9 and TRBJ1-5, with D tentatively TRBD1 (6 bases). This CDR3 is 12 amino acids long. V shed 4 bases and J shed 7 bases, with 8 bases lying between them. Germline values: CDR1 SEHNR, CDR2 FQNEAQ (reference sequence). The CDR3 sequence: CASSYRDQPQHF. CDR3 in DNA: TGTGCCAGCAGCTACAGGGACCAGCCCCAGCATTTT.

Concerning this clone: Other nucleotide sequences from this sample produce the same CDR3. The chain uses TRBV28 and TRBJ1-5; D unclear. The germline V and J ends were trimmed by 2 bases and 0 bases, with 8 bases remaining between them. Germline CDR1 reads MDHEN; CDR2 reads SYDVKM. The CDR3 runs to 15 residues. CDR3 in DNA: TGTGCCAGCAGTTTAATCGGAACTAGCAATCAGCCCCAGCATTTT. The encoded protein is CASSLIGTSNQPQHF.

The V call is TRBV28, the J call TRBJ2-1; D is possibly TRBD2 (7 bases). This CDR3 is 16 amino acids long. The germline V and J ends were trimmed by 4 bases and 5 bases, with 18 bases remaining between them. The V gene's germline CDR1 is MDHEN and CDR2 SYDVKM. CDR3 sequence (DNA): TGTGCCAGCAGTTCCCAGACCCCGGGGGGCCACAATGAGCAGTTCTTC. This translates into CASSSQTPGGHNEQFF.

This clone has a single count. The CDR3, as DNA: TGTGCCAGCAGCTTGGGAAGGTCGGCCGTCAATGAGCAGTTCTTC. This encodes CASSLGRSAVNEQFF. This chain joins TRBV5-6 and TRBJ2-1; D is undetermined. CDR1 is SGHDT and CDR2 is YYEEEE in the germline V gene. The CDR3 sequence is 15 residues long. V lost 0 bases and J lost 6, with 13 bases in between. The entire variable domain, with the rest obtained from reference TRBV5-6 and TRBJ2-1, is as follows: DAGVTQSPTHLIKTRGQQVTLRCSPKSGHDTVSWYQQALGQGPQFIFQYYEEEERQRGNFPDRFSGHQFPNYSSELNVNALLLGDSALYLCASSLGRSAVNEQFFGPGTRLTVL.

This chain uses TRBV5-1 with TRBJ1-3; D uncertain. The CDR3 totals 13 residues. V was pared by 2 bases and J by 5 bases, with 8 bases between. Looked up from germline, CDR1 is SGHRS and CDR2 is YFSETQ. CDR3 bases: TGCGCCAGCAGCTTCGGCGACAGAAACACCATATATTTT. Its translation: CASSFGDRNTIYF.

V gene TRBV9 combines with J gene TRBJ1-4, with a possible D match to TRBD1 (5 bases). Germline V gives CDR1 SGDLS, CDR2 YYNGEE. CDR3 length: 12 residues. Trimming stripped 4 bases from V and 8 bases from J, with 9 bases between. In DNA form, the CDR3 reads TGTGCCAGCAGCCGTGAGGGGGAAAAACTGTTTTTT. Its protein is CASSREGEKLFF.

The chain couples TRBV19 to TRBJ1-2; no definite D call. CDR1 is LNHDA and CDR2 is SQIVND in the germline V gene (reference sequence). This CDR3 has 13 amino acids. V was pared by 1 base and J by 4 bases, with 7 bases between. This CDR3 reads CASSIAPSYGYTF. The CDR3 coding sequence is TGTGCCAGTAGTATAGCTCCCAGCTATGGCTACACCTTC.

The rearrangement joins TRBV7-2 to TRBJ1-5, with 7 bases identical to TRBD1. The germline gives CDR1 SGHTA, CDR2 FQGNSA. V lost 2 bases, J lost 3 bases, and 4 bases stayed unmatched. The CDR3 extends over 15 amino acids. The CDR3 is CASSLSGGDNQPQHF. The CDR3 nucleotides read TGTGCCAGCAGCTTATCAGGGGGTGACAATCAGCCCCAGCATTTT.

The count of this clone is one. This chain uses TRBV28 with TRBJ1-6; D not certain. CDR3 size: 12 residues. CDR1 is MDHEN, CDR2 SYDVKM, per germline. Trimming removed 5 bases at V and 10 bases at J, with 9 bases between. In DNA form, the CDR3 reads TGTGCCAGCAGTACCCCCGTATCACCCCTCCACTTT. Translated: CASSTPVSPLHF.

The rearrangement links TRBV6-1 to TRBJ2-5; 9 nucleotides match TRBD2. With 6 bases clipped from V and 1 base from J, the junction kept 9 bases outside the gene matches. This CDR3 contains 16 residues. CDR1 and CDR2 (germline): MNHNS, SASEGT. The CDR3 spells CASRELAGSPQETQYF. Written as DNA, the CDR3 is TGTGCCAGCAGGGAACTAGCGGGTTCCCCCCAAGAGACCCAGTACTTC.

The chain recombines TRBV3-1 (or the pseudogene TRBV3-2) with TRBJ1-4, with D tentatively TRBD1 (6 bases). The CDR3 runs to 15 residues. CDR1 LGHDT and CDR2 YNNKEL come from the germline V gene (reference sequence). The germline V and J ends were trimmed by 2 bases and 7 bases, with 14 bases remaining between them. The CDR3 spells CASSQPQGLGEKLFF. CDR3 nucleotides: TGTGCCAGCAGCCAACCCCAGGGGCTTGGTGAAAAACTGTTTTTT.

V usage is TRBV4-2 and J usage is TRBJ2-5; D remains ambiguous. Germline V gives CDR1 LGHNA, CDR2 YNFKEQ. The V and J ends lost 0 bases and 11 bases respectively, with 22 bases between them. CDR3 size: 16 residues. The CDR3 nucleotides read TGTGCCAGCAGCCAAGAGGCCGGGCCGGGCCCCAAAACACAGTACTTC. Its protein product is CASSQEAGPGPKTQYF.

This chain uses TRBV3-1 (or the pseudogene TRBV3-2) with TRBJ1-2; D might be TRBD1 (6 bases). CDR1 LGHDT and CDR2 YNNKEL come from the germline V gene (reference sequence). V was shortened by 1 base and J by 8 bases, with 20 bases between the two germline ends. The CDR3 runs to 16 residues. CDR3 sequence: CASSQVSVGGPRGYTF. CDR3 nucleotides: TGTGCCAGCAGCCAAGTCTCCGTTGGGGGGCCCAGGGGCTACACCTTC.

This rearrangement joins TRBV19 to TRBJ1-1; D remains unclear. The ends were cut back, 1 base at V and 3 bases at J, with 6 bases in the middle. The CDR3 extends over 13 amino acids. Germline V gene data show CDR1 as LNHDA and CDR2 as SQIVND (reference sequence). In DNA form, the CDR3 reads TGTGCCAGTAGTATAGGGCAGTACACTGAAGCTTTCTTT. This translates into CASSIGQYTEAFF.

The table lists this clone with a few counts. The rearrangement links TRBV5-1 to TRBJ2-1; TRBD1 aligns across 8 bases. Germline V CDR1 and CDR2: SGHRS, YFSETQ. The CDR3 has 18 residues. J lost 0 bases, V lost 0 bases, and 8 bases had no gene match. CDR3 residues: CASSLGTGNSNSYNEQFF. CDR3 in DNA: TGCGCCAGCAGCTTGGGGACAGGGAACTCCAACTCCTACAATGAGCAGTTCTTC.

This clone was recorded many times. The rearrangement links TRBV19 to TRBJ2-1, with 8 bases identical to TRBD1. Trimming cost V 10 bases and J 4 bases; bases outside gene matches: 9. The CDR3 is made up of 14 amino acids. Germline V gives CDR1 LNHDA, CDR2 SQIVND (reference sequence). The CDR3 spells CATSPGQEYNEQFF. The CDR3 DNA is TGTGCCACATCCCCGGGACAGGAGTACAATGAGCAGTTCTTC.

This sequence joins TRBV4-3 and TRBJ1-3; weak D call: TRBD1 (5 bases). There are 16 residues in the CDR3. Trimming pared 3 bases from V and 3 bases from J, leaving 15 bases between. Germline CDR1 is LGHNA and CDR2 is YSLEER. In DNA form, the CDR3 reads TGCGCCAGCAGCCAGGGGACGGTCATCGGTGGAAACACCATATATTTT. This gives the protein CASSQGTVIGGNTIYF.

This clone was counted a single time. The chain links TRBV27 to TRBJ2-5, with TRBD2 matching 7 bases. Unmatched junction bases numbered 7, after V lost 8 bases and J lost 1 base. Per the germline V gene, CDR1 is MNHEY and CDR2 is SMNVEV (reference sequence). This CDR3 has 14 amino acids. CDR3 sequence: CASQRSGGQETQYF. The DNA of the CDR3 is TGTGCCAGCCAACGGTCGGGGGGCCAAGAGACCCAGTACTTC.

This clone was found once. The V call is TRBV9, the J call TRBJ2-7; no clear D. V dropped 7 bases and J dropped 6 bases, with 20 bases sitting between them. Germline CDR1 reads SGDLS; CDR2 reads YYNGEE. The CDR3 runs 14 residues. The CDR3 reads CASSDGQSQAEQYF. The DNA for the CDR3 is TGTGCCAGCTCGGACGGGCAATCCCAGGCCGAGCAGTACTTC. The complete variable domain, with remaining parts taken from reference TRBV9 and TRBJ2-7, reads DSGVTQTPKHLITATGQRVTLRCSPRSGDLSVYWYQQSLDQGLQFLIQYYNGEERAKGNILERFSAQQFPDLHSELNLSSLELGDSALYFCASSDGQSQAEQYFGPGTRLTVT.